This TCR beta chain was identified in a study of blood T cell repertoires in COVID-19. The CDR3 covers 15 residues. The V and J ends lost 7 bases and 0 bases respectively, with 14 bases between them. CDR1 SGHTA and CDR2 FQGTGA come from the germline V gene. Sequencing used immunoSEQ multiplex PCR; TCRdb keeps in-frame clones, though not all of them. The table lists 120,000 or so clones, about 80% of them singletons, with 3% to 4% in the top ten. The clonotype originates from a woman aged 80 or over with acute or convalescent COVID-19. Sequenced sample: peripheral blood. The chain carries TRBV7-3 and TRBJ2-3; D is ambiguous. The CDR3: CASTTTPGSTDTQYF. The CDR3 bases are TGTGCCAGCACTACCACCCCCGGGAGCACAGATACGCAGTATTTT. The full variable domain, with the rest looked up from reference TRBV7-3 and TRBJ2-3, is GAGVSQTPSNKVTEKGKYVELRCDPISGHTALYWYRQSLGQGPEFLIYFQGTGAADDSGLPNDRFFAVRPEGSVSTLKIQRTERGDSAVYLCASTTTPGSTDTQYFGPGTRLTVL.